Listed here are 8 T cell receptor beta chains from one sample, sequenced in a study of cytomegalovirus exposure and HLA in healthy donors. The PCR made use of 60 Vbeta and 13 Jbeta primers. Profiled with immunoSEQ multiplex PCR; TCRdb holds only in-frame clones, not every one. This table has roughly 200,000 clones, roughly 12% appearing once. Input material: PBMCs. The receptors were sampled from a man aged 45 to 65 in good health and CMV-seropositive.

This sequence joins TRBV6-6 and TRBJ1-2; D remains unclear. Germline CDR1 MNHNY, CDR2 SVGAGI (reference sequence). CDR3 length equals 15 residues. With 7 bases removed from V and 3 bases from J, the gap between germline ends came to 18 bases. The CDR3 sequence is CASTPDRRRDYGYTF. CDR3 nucleotides: TGTGCCAGCACCCCCGACCGGAGACGGGACTATGGCTACACCTTC.

The chain couples TRBV28 to TRBJ2-4; TRBD1 agrees at 7 bases. Germline CDR1 is MDHEN and CDR2 is SYDVKM. The CDR3 runs to 15 residues. Trimming cost V 6 bases and J 5 bases; bases outside gene matches: 10. CDR3 in DNA: TGTGCCAGCAGCCCGGGCGGTCAGGGGGAAAACATTCAGTACTTC. As protein: CASSPGGQGENIQYF.

The CDR3 here is CASSFTQKNEQFF. Here the CDR3 DNA reads TGTGCCAGCAGTTTTACCCAGAAGAATGAGCAGTTCTTC. The rearrangement uses TRBV6-5 and TRBJ2-1; D is ambiguous. The CDR3 has 13 amino acids. Between the trimmed V and J ends, which lost 4 bases and 7 bases, there was a span of 11 bases. Germline CDR1 and CDR2: MNHEY and SVGAGI.

This clone turned up a few times. The chain joins TRBV25-1 to TRBJ2-1, with 13 positions matching TRBD2. Germline CDR1 reads MGHDK; CDR2 reads SYGVNS. Trimming cost V 5 bases and J 15 bases; bases outside gene matches: 10. CDR3 length equals 14 residues. The CDR3 bases are TGTGCCAGCAGTACAGGGACTAGCGGGGCTGTGTGGTTCTTC. This gives the protein CASSTGTSGAVWFF. Based on the CDR3 plus reference TRBV25-1 and TRBJ2-1, the full variable domain is EADIYQTPRYLVIGTGKKITLECSQTMGHDKMYWYQQDPGMELHLIHYSYGVNSTEKGDLSSESTVSRIRTEHFPLTLESARPSHTSQYLCASSTGTSGAVWFFGPGTRLTVL.

The chain uses TRBV9 and TRBJ1-1; TRBD1 agrees at 11 bases. The CDR3 has 14 amino acids. Germline-derived CDR1 and CDR2 are SGDLS and YYNGEE. V shed 3 bases, J shed 4 bases, and the junction held 2 bases outside the gene matches. The DNA for the CDR3 is TGTGCCAGCAGCGCCGGGACAGGGGGCACTGAAGCTTTCTTT. This codes for CASSAGTGGTEAFF. Full variable domain (missing parts from reference TRBV9 and TRBJ1-1): DSGVTQTPKHLITATGQRVTLRCSPRSGDLSVYWYQQSLDQGLQFLIQYYNGEERAKGNILERFSAQQFPDLHSELNLSSLELGDSALYFCASSAGTGGTEAFFGQGTRLTVV.

The V and J genes are TRBV5-1 and TRBJ2-5; 11 nucleotides line up with TRBD2. The CDR3 totals 16 residues. V shed 0 bases, J shed 1 base, and the junction held 2 bases outside the gene matches. From germline, CDR1 is SGHRS and CDR2 YFSETQ. This CDR3 is CASSLVGLAGQETQYF. The CDR3 DNA follows: TGCGCCAGCAGCTTGGTTGGACTAGCGGGCCAAGAGACCCAGTACTTC.

The chain employs TRBV7-8 and TRBJ2-5; perhaps TRBD1 as D (5 bases). In germline, CDR1 is SGHVS, CDR2 FQNEAQ. The CDR3 length is 14 residues. V was clipped by 7 bases and J by 5 bases, with 17 bases between them. This CDR3 is CASTLTRDRETQYF. The CDR3 DNA is TGTGCCAGCACCCTGACCAGGGATCGGGAGACCCAGTACTTC.

This clone came up a few times. This chain joins TRBV19 and TRBJ1-1; D not certain. CDR1 is LNHDA, CDR2 SQIVND, per germline (reference sequence). This CDR3 has 13 amino acids. The V end lost 6 bases, the J end lost 1 base, and 9 bases lay between the germline ends. The CDR3 DNA reads TGTGCCAGTAGCCCCGAGGGGAACACTGAAGCTTTCTTT. It codes for CASSPEGNTEAFF.